This is a list of T cell receptor beta chains from one sample in a study of siplizumab effects on memory and regulatory T cells. Only in-frame clones appear in the TCRdb table, and some are missing; sequencing was by immunoSEQ multiplex PCR. The sample consists of about 110,000 clones, roughly 90% of them appearing once. Sequenced input: CD4+ T cells sorted from blood. The receptors stem from a human donor in good health. The conserved cysteine and the conserved F or W are not part of the CDR3 here.

v_gene	j_gene	CDR3aa
TRBV11-2	TRBJ1-2	ASSSPGTGLGGYT
TRBV2	TRBJ2-5	ASRTTSGGAQTQY
TRBV19	TRBJ2-3	ASSMTGGRADTQY
TRBV18	TRBJ2-7	ASSPPGTPEQY
TRBV27	TRBJ1-2	ASSLSAELNYGYT
TRBV19	TRBJ1-6	ASSWPSSPLH
TRBV6-1	TRBJ2-7	ASSEVGQGTPYEQY
TRBV5-1	TRBJ1-1	ASSPRPVEGTEAF
TRBV2	TRBJ1-3	ASSVASGNTIY
TRBV5-5	TRBJ1-2	ASSETSGRGYGYT
TRBV7-6	TRBJ2-5	ASSLVSQETQY
TRBV29-1	TRBJ2-6	SVVSGANVLT
TRBV27	TRBJ2-7	ASGYGGRGREQY
TRBV27	TRBJ1-5	ASSLVGANQPQH
TRBV7-2	TRBJ2-2	ASSLEATRRAGELF
TRBV5-6	TRBJ2-5	ASSLSERSETQY
TRBV9	TRBJ1-6	ASSVGRDSPLH
TRBV6-1	TRBJ1-2	ASSDPGQGTSGYT
TRBV2	TRBJ2-1	ASSEAPLLQVEQF
TRBV11-1	TRBJ1-1	ASSPTGFGLPSGTEAF
TRBV6-5	TRBJ2-7	ASSTSAGGYEQY
TRBV7-9	TRBJ2-7	ASSPPPAEQY
TRBV15	TRBJ2-7	ATRTIGQGLVFHEQY
TRBV9	TRBJ2-3	ASSVQREGSDTQY
TRBV29-1	TRBJ1-5	SVGQGRNQPQH
TRBV25-1	TRBJ2-3	AFGTSTDTQY
TRBV7-2	TRBJ2-7	ASSLGQGQSYEQY
TRBV19	TRBJ1-1	ASTTTGARTEAF
TRBV5-4	TRBJ1-2	ASSLILGVGYGYT
TRBV6-1	TRBJ2-2	ARSTNTGELF
TRBV5-1	TRBJ2-5	ASSQRGRMETQY
TRBV27	TRBJ2-4	ASSLWGAENIQY
TRBV14	TRBJ2-7	ASSQDWQSYEQY
TRBV18	TRBJ1-6	ASSPLIRGSSYNSPLH
TRBV2	TRBJ1-2	ASIQDTNYYGYT
TRBV5-4	TRBJ1-2	ASSLEGQGAYGYT
TRBV6-1	TRBJ1-1	ASIGHGNTEAF
TRBV7-8	TRBJ1-2	ASSPDNGNYGYT
TRBV12-5	TRBJ2-7	ASGLVLGQSSYEQY
TRBV6-6	TRBJ2-7	ASNRGTGGGEQY
TRBV9	TRBJ1-2	ATRGGYGYT